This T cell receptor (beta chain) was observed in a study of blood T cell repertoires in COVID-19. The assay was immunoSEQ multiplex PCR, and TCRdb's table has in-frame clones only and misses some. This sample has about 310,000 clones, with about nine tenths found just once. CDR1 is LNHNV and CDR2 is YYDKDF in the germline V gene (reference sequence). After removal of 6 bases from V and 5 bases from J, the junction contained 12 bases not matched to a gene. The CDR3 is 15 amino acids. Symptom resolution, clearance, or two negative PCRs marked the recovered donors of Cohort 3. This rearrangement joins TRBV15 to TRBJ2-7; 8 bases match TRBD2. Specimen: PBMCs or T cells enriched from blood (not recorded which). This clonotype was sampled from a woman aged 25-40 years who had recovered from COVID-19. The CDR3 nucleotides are TGTGCCACCAGTGTCGACTTAGCGGGATTCGACGAGCAGTACTTC. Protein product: CATSVDLAGFDEQYF.